What follows is one TCR beta chain and its context. Per the study methods: Amplified reference gene primers provided the basis for estimating nucleated cell counts. TCRdb's table, derived via immunoSEQ multiplex PCR, lists solely in-frame clones and lacks some. Clone size and the V and J calls come from that table; the DNA yielded D and trimming. Of approximately 210,000 clones in the sample, over 75% are singletons; the top ten hold over 1.5%. The V gene end was trimmed by 0 bases and the J gene end by 0 bases; junction bases not matched to a gene: 11. The CDR3 consists of 20 residues. Looked up from germline, CDR1 is SGHRS and CDR2 is YFSETQ. This sample was included in a study of blood T cell repertoires in COVID-19. About the study: Sources were T cells, B-cell-depleted T cells, or PBMCs; the material itself was cDNA or gDNA.

This rearrangement joins TRBV5-1 to TRBJ2-1; 11 bases fit TRBD2. Sequenced material: peripheral blood. The receptor's source is a middle-aged man with active or convalescent COVID-19. CDR3: CASSLVGTSGRRSSYNEQFF. The CDR3 nucleotides are TGCGCCAGCAGCTTGGTTGGGACTAGCGGCCGCCGGAGCTCCTACAATGAGCAGTTCTTC. Based on the CDR3 plus reference TRBV5-1 and TRBJ2-1, the full variable domain is KAGVTQTPRYLIKTRGQQVTLSCSPISGHRSVSWYQQTPGQGLQFLFEYFSETQRNKGNFPGRFSGRQFSNSRSEMNVSTLELGDSALYLCASSLVGTSGRRSSYNEQFFGPGTRLTVL.